The 29 T cell receptor beta chains listed next were all sequenced from one sample in a study of cytomegalovirus exposure and HLA in healthy donors. With 60 Vbeta and 13 Jbeta primers, the PCR was carried out. Only in-frame clones appear in the TCRdb table, and some are missing; sequencing was by immunoSEQ multiplex PCR. The table records 300,000 or so clones, roughly four fifths of them present only once. The source material was PBMCs. The receptors stem from a woman aged 40 to 50 in good health and CMV-seropositive.

The chain has TRBV28 and TRBJ2-7; D possibly corresponds to TRBD1 (6 bases). CDR1 MDHEN and CDR2 SYDVKM come from the germline V gene. This CDR3 is 18 amino acids long. Trimming removed 5 bases at V and 2 bases at J, with 25 bases between. Written as DNA, the CDR3 is TGTGCCAGCAGTCCCATCTGGATCCTGGGACACCGAACCTACGAGCAGTACTTC. It is translated as CASSPIWILGHRTYEQYF.

The V and J genes are TRBV6-1 and TRBJ1-6; a weak D match, TRBD1 (5 bases). The CDR3 consists of 15 residues. V lost 4 bases and J 7 bases, leaving 14 bases between the germline ends. The germline V gene encodes CDR1 MNHNS and CDR2 SASEGT. CDR3: CASSVDDSYNSPLHF. Written as DNA, the CDR3 is TGTGCCAGCAGTGTGGATGACAGCTACAATTCACCCCTCCACTTT.

This chain uses TRBV11-3 with TRBJ1-1; tentatively, D is TRBD1 (5 bases). Trimming cost V 1 base and J 8 bases, with 11 bases left between them. The CDR3 spans 13 residues. Germline CDR1 SGHNT, CDR2 YENEEA. CDR3: CASSLVIDSEAFF. The DNA of the CDR3 is TGTGCCAGCAGCTTAGTAATCGACAGCGAAGCTTTCTTT. Together with reference TRBV11-3 and TRBJ1-1, the CDR3 gives the full variable domain: EAGVVQSPRYKIIEKKQPVAFWCNPISGHNTLYWYLQNLGQGPELLIRYENEEAVDDSQLPKDRFSAERLKGVDSTLKIQPAELGDSAVYLCASSLVIDSEAFFGQGTRLTVV.

Remarks on this clone: The identical CDR3 is also encoded by other nucleotide sequences in the sample. The CDR3 is CASSSYKGQGTEAFF. In DNA, the CDR3 is TGTGCCAGCAGCTCGTACAAAGGACAGGGCACCGAAGCTTTCTTT. This chain connects TRBV11-2 to TRBJ1-1; 8 bases match TRBD1. This CDR3 spans 15 amino acids. V lost 4 bases, J lost 8 bases, and 12 bases stayed unmatched. Germline V gene data show CDR1 as SGHAT and CDR2 as FQNNGV.

The V and J genes are TRBV11-3 and TRBJ2-5; a possible D gene is TRBD1 (5 bases). The CDR3 has 15 amino acids. Trimming removed 1 base at V and 0 bases at J, with 9 bases between. CDR1 and CDR2 from the germline V gene are SGHNT and YENEEA. The CDR3 loop reads CASSLGRANQETQYF. The CDR3 DNA reads as TGTGCCAGCAGCTTAGGCAGGGCCAACCAAGAGACCCAGTACTTC.

V gene TRBV30 combines with J gene TRBJ1-3; 8 nucleotides line up with TRBD1. Germline V gives CDR1 GTSNPN, CDR2 SVGIG (reference sequence). V dropped 5 bases and J dropped 0; count of bases not matched to a gene: 6. This CDR3 is built from 15 residues. The CDR3 region is CAWAYDRGSGNTIYF. The CDR3 region has the DNA TGTGCCTGGGCTTACGACAGGGGCTCTGGAAACACCATATATTTT.

This chain uses TRBV4-3 with TRBJ2-3; 12 bases fit TRBD2. Germline V gene sequence: CDR1 LGHNA, CDR2 YSLEER. V lost 0 bases to trimming and J lost 0 bases; unmatched junction nucleotides: 4. This CDR3 spans 18 amino acids. The CDR3 coding sequence is TGCGCCAGCAGCCAAGATAGGGGGACTAGCGGGAGCACAGATACGCAGTATTTT. It encodes CASSQDRGTSGSTDTQYF.

The rearrangement links TRBV6-1 to TRBJ2-1; maybe TRBD2 (5 bases). This CDR3 is 15 amino acids long. Per the germline V gene, CDR1 is MNHNS and CDR2 is SASEGT. V was pared by 4 bases and J by 4 bases, with 14 bases between. DNA of the CDR3: TGTGCCAGCAGTGGGGGAGAGGGATGGTACAATGAGCAGTTCTTC. This gives the protein CASSGGEGWYNEQFF.

The V gene is TRBV10-3, the J gene TRBJ2-1, with TRBD2 matching over 10 bases. This CDR3 region has 15 residues. The ends lost 8 bases at V and 7 bases at J; junction bases unmatched: 11. Germline assignment: CDR1 ENHRY and CDR2 SYGVKD. This chain's CDR3 is CAIQVASGSLNEQFF. CDR3 bases: TGTGCCATCCAAGTGGCTAGCGGGAGTCTAAATGAGCAGTTCTTC.

This clone is a singleton in its sample. This chain uses TRBV19 with TRBJ2-3, with D perhaps matching TRBD1 (5 bases). This CDR3 spans 15 amino acids. Germline CDR1 LNHDA, CDR2 SQIVND (reference sequence). V was shortened by 5 bases and J by 4 bases, with 16 bases between the two germline ends. CDR3 in amino acids: CASSSPGRVADTQYF. CDR3 in DNA: TGTGCCAGTAGTTCTCCGGGCAGGGTAGCAGATACGCAGTATTTT. Supplemented by reference TRBV19 and TRBJ2-3, the full variable domain reads DGGITQSPKYLFRKEGQNVTLSCEQNLNHDAMYWYRQDPGQGLRLIYYSQIVNDFQKGDIAEGYSVSREKKESFPLTVTSAQKNPTAFYLCASSSPGRVADTQYFGPGTRLTVL.

The chain is built from TRBV10-3 and TRBJ2-3; D gene ambiguous. CDR1 ENHRY and CDR2 SYGVKD come from the germline V gene. Trimming cost V 7 bases and J 1 base, with 21 bases left between them. The CDR3 consists of 17 residues. The CDR3 DNA sequence: TGTGCCATCACGGTCTCCCTCCATGCAAAAGGCACAGATACGCAGTATTTT. As protein: CAITVSLHAKGTDTQYF.

The chain combines TRBV10-3 with TRBJ2-6; 8 positions match TRBD2. Trimming took 11 bases from V and 1 from J; bases not matched to a gene: 7. The germline CDR1 and CDR2 sequences are ENHRY and SYGVKD. This CDR3 contains 15 residues. CDR3 nucleotides: TGTGCCTCGGCCGGGACTAGTTCTGGGGCCAACGTCCTGACTTTC. Protein sequence: CASAGTSSGANVLTF.

The chain has TRBV5-1 and TRBJ2-7, with D perhaps TRBD1 (6 bases). The ends were cut back, 5 bases at V and 0 bases at J, with 12 bases in the middle. CDR1 SGHRS and CDR2 YFSETQ come from the germline V gene. This CDR3 is 14 amino acids long. The CDR3 reads CASRPTGSSYEQYF. CDR3 sequence (DNA): TGCGCCAGCAGACCAACAGGGAGCTCCTACGAGCAGTACTTC.

V and J are TRBV28 and TRBJ2-1; D possibly corresponds to TRBD2 (6 bases). Germline CDR1 reads MDHEN; CDR2 reads SYDVKM. This CDR3 has 15 residues. V was trimmed by 3 bases and J by 4 bases, leaving 13 bases between them. The CDR3 is CASSLIERAYNEQFF. CDR3 DNA: TGTGCCAGCAGTTTGATCGAGCGGGCTTACAATGAGCAGTTCTTC.

The genes are TRBV27 and TRBJ1-1, with 8 bases lining up with TRBD1. Losses at the gene ends were 3 bases for V and 3 bases for J; bases not matched to a gene: 3. CDR1 and CDR2 from the germline V gene are MNHEY and SMNVEV (reference sequence). This CDR3 has 14 residues. CDR3 loop: CASSFLDRDTEAFF. In DNA form, the CDR3 reads TGTGCCAGCAGTTTTTTGGACAGGGACACTGAAGCTTTCTTT.

The rearrangement joins TRBV6-6 to TRBJ1-1; no definite D call. V was clipped by 5 bases and J by 2 bases, with 9 bases between them. Germline loops: CDR1 MNHNY, CDR2 SVGAGI (reference sequence). The CDR3 is 13 amino acids. CDR3 residues: CASSRSVNTEAFF. The CDR3 bases are TGTGCCAGCAGTCGCAGCGTTAACACTGAAGCTTTCTTT.

The rearrangement links TRBV25-1 to TRBJ2-1, with D maybe TRBD2 (5 bases). The CDR3 covers 15 residues. The V end was cut by 4 bases, the J end by 0 bases, with 10 bases between. Germline assignment: CDR1 MGHDK and CDR2 SYGVNS. Written as DNA, the CDR3 is TGTGCCAGCAGTGCGGAGCGGAGCTCCTACAATGAGCAGTTCTTC. Translating it yields CASSAERSSYNEQFF.

J is TRBJ1-3 and V is TRBV5-8; D might be TRBD1 (5 bases). Trimming left V 3 bases short and J 3 bases short, with 19 bases between. The CDR3 spans 17 residues. Germline V gene sequence: CDR1 SGHTS, CDR2 YDEGEE. CDR3 loop: CASSSAGIKGLGNTIYF. DNA of the CDR3: TGTGCCAGCAGCTCAGCAGGGATTAAGGGACTTGGAAACACCATATATTTT.

The V gene is TRBV11-2, the J gene TRBJ1-6, with a tentative D call TRBD1 (6 bases). The CDR3 is made up of 16 amino acids. CDR1 is SGHAT and CDR2 is FQNNGV in the germline V gene. The ends were cut back, 1 base at V and 7 bases at J, with 14 bases in the middle. The CDR3 is CASSLANPTGNSPLHF. Written as DNA, the CDR3 is TGTGCCAGCAGCTTAGCCAACCCTACAGGGAATTCACCCCTCCACTTT.

The chain combines TRBV6-1 with TRBJ2-5; 9 bases match TRBD1. Unmatched junction bases numbered 10, after V lost 3 bases and J lost 5 bases. The CDR3 runs 16 residues. Germline CDR1 reads MNHNS; CDR2 reads SASEGT. This CDR3 reads CASSDDRGALFETQYF. The DNA of the CDR3 is TGTGCCAGCAGTGACGACAGGGGGGCACTTTTTGAGACCCAGTACTTC.

This rearrangement joins TRBV30 to TRBJ1-6; D not resolved. In germline, CDR1 is GTSNPN, CDR2 SVGIG (reference sequence). The CDR3 is made up of 14 amino acids. V was trimmed by 4 bases and J by 4 bases, leaving 11 bases between them. The CDR3 DNA follows: TGTGCCTGGACTAAACGGGATTATAATTCACCCCTCCACTTT. The encoded protein is CAWTKRDYNSPLHF.

The V gene is TRBV19, the J gene TRBJ2-2; D perhaps matches TRBD1 (6 bases). The CDR3 sequence is 21 residues long. V lost 4 bases and J lost 1, with 28 bases in between. Germline CDR1 LNHDA, CDR2 SQIVND (reference sequence). The DNA for the CDR3 is TGTGCCAGTAGTAGGTATCCCCCAGGGGCAACCGACAGGAGGAACACCGGGGAGCTGTTTTTT. Protein: CASSRYPPGATDRRNTGELFF.

The rearrangement links TRBV6-6 to TRBJ2-4; D is possibly TRBD2 (5 bases). Per germline, CDR1 MNHNY and CDR2 SVGAGI (reference sequence). The CDR3 spans 13 residues. V was cut by 4 bases and J by 5 bases, with 9 bases left in between. The CDR3, as DNA: TGTGCCAGCAGTTTCGGGGAGCAAAACATTCAGTACTTC. Its translation is CASSFGEQNIQYF.

The V gene is TRBV6-4, the J gene TRBJ2-5; the match to TRBD2 covers 7 bases. Losses at the gene ends were 3 bases for V and 4 bases for J; bases not matched to a gene: 2. This CDR3 region has 13 residues. From germline, CDR1 is MRHNA and CDR2 SNTAGT. This CDR3 is CASSEREGETQYF. The CDR3 DNA sequence: TGTGCCAGCAGTGAAAGGGAGGGAGAGACCCAGTACTTC.

The CDR3 nucleotides are TGTGCCAGCTCACTAGCCTCCGATACCGGGGAGCTGTTTTTT. It yields the protein CASSLASDTGELFF. The chain couples TRBV18 to TRBJ2-2; D ambiguous. Trimming removed 4 bases from V and 5 bases from J, with 11 bases in between. The CDR3 covers 14 residues. Germline V gene data show CDR1 as KGHSH and CDR2 as LQKENI.

The chain employs TRBV9 and TRBJ1-4; tentative D call: TRBD1 (5 bases). The CDR3 runs to 15 residues. V lost 0 bases, J lost 8 bases, and 14 bases lay in between. Germline values: CDR1 SGDLS, CDR2 YYNGEE. The CDR3 bases are TGTGCCAGCAGCGTAGTAACGGGGGAGGGAGAAAAACTGTTTTTT. It encodes CASSVVTGEGEKLFF.

The V and J genes are TRBV4-1 and TRBJ2-1; D gene unclear. The CDR3 totals 17 residues. V lost 0 bases and J 0 bases, leaving 12 bases between the germline ends. Germline CDR1 reads MGHRA; CDR2 reads YSYEKL. CDR3 bases: TGCGCCAGCAGCCAAGATTTTGGCCTCAGCTCCTACAATGAGCAGTTCTTC. This gives the protein CASSQDFGLSSYNEQFF.

CDR3 loop: CASSSSSGRLNEQYF. Here the CDR3 DNA reads TGTGCCAGCAGTTCGAGTAGCGGGAGATTGAACGAGCAGTACTTC. The chain uses TRBV28 and TRBJ2-7, with 9 positions matching TRBD2. Trimming at V came to 4 bases and at J to 5 bases, leaving 9 bases not matched to a gene. The CDR3 is 15 residues long. Germline-derived CDR1 and CDR2 are MDHEN and SYDVKM.

The chain is built from TRBV15 and TRBJ2-7; the match to TRBD1 covers 9 bases. The CDR3 totals 19 residues. The trim removed 4 bases at V and 1 base at J, leaving 17 bases unmatched. Germline V lookup: CDR1 LNHNV, CDR2 YYDKDF (reference sequence). For the CDR3, the DNA is TGTGCCACCAGCACAGGGGGACAGGGATATTCCTTGGGGTCCTACGAGCAGTACTTC. Translation: CATSTGGQGYSLGSYEQYF.